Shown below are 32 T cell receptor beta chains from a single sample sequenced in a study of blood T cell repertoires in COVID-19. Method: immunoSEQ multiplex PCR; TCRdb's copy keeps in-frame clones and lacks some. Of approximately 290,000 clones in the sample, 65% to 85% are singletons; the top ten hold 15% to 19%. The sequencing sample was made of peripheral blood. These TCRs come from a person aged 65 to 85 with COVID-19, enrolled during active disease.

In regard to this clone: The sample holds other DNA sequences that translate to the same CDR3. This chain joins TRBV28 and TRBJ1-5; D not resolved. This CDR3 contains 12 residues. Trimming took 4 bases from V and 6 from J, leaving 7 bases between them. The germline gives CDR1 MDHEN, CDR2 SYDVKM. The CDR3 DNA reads TGTGCCAGCAGTTCGGGTATTCAGCCCCAGCATTTT. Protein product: CASSSGIQPQHF. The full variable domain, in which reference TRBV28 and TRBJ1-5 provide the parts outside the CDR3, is DVKVTQSSRYLVKRTGEKVFLECVQDMDHENMFWYRQDPGLGLRLIYFSYDVKMKEKGDIPEGYSVSREKKERFSLILESASTNQTSMYLCASSSGIQPQHFGDGTRLSIL.

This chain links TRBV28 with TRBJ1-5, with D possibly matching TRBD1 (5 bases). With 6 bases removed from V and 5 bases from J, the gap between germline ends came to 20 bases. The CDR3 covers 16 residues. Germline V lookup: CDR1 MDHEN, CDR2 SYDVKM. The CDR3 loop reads CASSPTRGAFYQPQHF. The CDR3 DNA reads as TGTGCCAGCAGCCCTACGCGTGGGGCGTTCTATCAGCCCCAGCATTTT.

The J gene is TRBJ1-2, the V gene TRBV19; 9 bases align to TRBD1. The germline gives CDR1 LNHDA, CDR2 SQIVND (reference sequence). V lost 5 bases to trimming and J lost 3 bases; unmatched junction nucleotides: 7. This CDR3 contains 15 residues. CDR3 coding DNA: TGTGCCAGTAGTGGAACCCGGGACAGGGACTATGGCTACACCTTC. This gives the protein CASSGTRDRDYGYTF.

CDR3: CASSIPGTENGYTF. The CDR3 DNA reads TGTGCCAGTAGTATCCCCGGGACAGAAAATGGCTACACCTTC. The chain combines TRBV19 with TRBJ1-2; 7 bases map to TRBD1. The CDR3 is 14 residues long. The ends lost 3 bases at V and 6 bases at J; junction bases unmatched: 7. Germline V lookup: CDR1 LNHDA, CDR2 SQIVND (reference sequence).

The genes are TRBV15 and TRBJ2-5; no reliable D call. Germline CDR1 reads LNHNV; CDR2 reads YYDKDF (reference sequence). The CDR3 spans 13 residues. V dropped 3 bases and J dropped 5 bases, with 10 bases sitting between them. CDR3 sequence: CATSRYGFETQYF. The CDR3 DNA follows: TGTGCCACCAGCAGGTACGGTTTCGAGACCCAGTACTTC.

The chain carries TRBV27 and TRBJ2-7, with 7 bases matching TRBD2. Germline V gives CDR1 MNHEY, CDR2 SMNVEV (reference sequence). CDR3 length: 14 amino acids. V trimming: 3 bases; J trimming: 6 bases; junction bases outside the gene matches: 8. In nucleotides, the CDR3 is TGTGCCAGCAGTTTCGGTAGCGGGCGCCTCGAGCAGTACTTC. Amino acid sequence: CASSFGSGRLEQYF.

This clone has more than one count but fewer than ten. CDR3 amino acids: CASSLFQTGDSPLHF. CDR3 nucleotide sequence: TGTGCCAGCAGCCTCTTCCAGACAGGGGACTCACCCCTCCACTTT. The J gene is TRBJ1-6, the V gene TRBV14, with TRBD1 matching over 8 bases. Germline assignment: CDR1 SGHDN and CDR2 FVKESK. This CDR3 has 15 residues. Germline trimming cut 4 bases from V and 10 bases from J; bases unmatched to any gene: 9.

The CDR3 loop reads CASTTMGWEGNEQFF. The CDR3 DNA reads as TGTGCCAGCACCACCATGGGTTGGGAGGGCAATGAGCAGTTCTTC. The genes are TRBV2 and TRBJ2-1, with TRBD2 matching over 7 bases. V lost 7 bases to trimming and J lost 6 bases; unmatched junction nucleotides: 12. The CDR3 has 15 residues. Germline values: CDR1 SNHLY, CDR2 FYNNEI.

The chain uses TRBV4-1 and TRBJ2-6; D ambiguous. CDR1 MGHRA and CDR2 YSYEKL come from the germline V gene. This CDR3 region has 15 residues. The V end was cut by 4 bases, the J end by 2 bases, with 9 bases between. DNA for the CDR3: TGCGCCAGCAGCCTCCGAGTCACTGGGGCCAACGTCCTGACTTTC. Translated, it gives CASSLRVTGANVLTF.

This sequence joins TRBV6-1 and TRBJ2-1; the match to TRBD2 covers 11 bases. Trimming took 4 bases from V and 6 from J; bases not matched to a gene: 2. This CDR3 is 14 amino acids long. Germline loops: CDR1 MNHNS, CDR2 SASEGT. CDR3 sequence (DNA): TGTGCCAGCAGTGTAGCGGGAGGGCCCAATGAGCAGTTCTTC. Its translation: CASSVAGGPNEQFF.

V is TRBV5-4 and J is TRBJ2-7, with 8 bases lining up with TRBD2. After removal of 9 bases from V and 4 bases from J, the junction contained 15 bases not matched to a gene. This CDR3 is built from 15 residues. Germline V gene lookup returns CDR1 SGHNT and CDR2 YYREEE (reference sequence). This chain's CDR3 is CATSQGTSGLYEQYF. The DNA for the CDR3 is TGTGCCACCTCGCAGGGTACTAGCGGCCTATACGAGCAGTACTTC.

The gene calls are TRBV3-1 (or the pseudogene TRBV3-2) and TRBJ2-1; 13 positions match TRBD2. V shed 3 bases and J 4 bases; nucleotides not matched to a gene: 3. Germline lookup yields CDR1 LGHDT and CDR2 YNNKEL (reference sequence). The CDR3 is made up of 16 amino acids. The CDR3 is CASSHPGLAGYNEQFF. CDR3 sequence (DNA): TGTGCCAGCAGCCATCCGGGACTAGCGGGGTACAATGAGCAGTTCTTC.

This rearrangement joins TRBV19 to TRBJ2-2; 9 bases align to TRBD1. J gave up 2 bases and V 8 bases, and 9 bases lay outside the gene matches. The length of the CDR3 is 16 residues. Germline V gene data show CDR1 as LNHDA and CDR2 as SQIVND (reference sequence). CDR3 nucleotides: TGTGCCAGTCGAGGAGGGACAGGGCTTAACACCGGGGAGCTGTTTTTT. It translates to CASRGGTGLNTGELFF.

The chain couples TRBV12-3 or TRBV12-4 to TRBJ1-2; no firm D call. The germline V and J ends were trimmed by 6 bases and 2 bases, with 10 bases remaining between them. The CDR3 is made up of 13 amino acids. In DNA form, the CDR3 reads TGTGCCAGCAGCCTAAAAAAAAACTATGGCTACACCTTC. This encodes CASSLKKNYGYTF.

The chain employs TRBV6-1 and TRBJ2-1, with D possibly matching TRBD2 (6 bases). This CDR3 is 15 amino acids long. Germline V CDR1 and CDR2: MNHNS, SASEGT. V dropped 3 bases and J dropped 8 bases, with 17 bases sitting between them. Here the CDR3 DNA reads TGTGCCAGCAGTGATTTGGGCGGGACCGTTTATGAGCAGTTCTTC. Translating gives CASSDLGGTVYEQFF.

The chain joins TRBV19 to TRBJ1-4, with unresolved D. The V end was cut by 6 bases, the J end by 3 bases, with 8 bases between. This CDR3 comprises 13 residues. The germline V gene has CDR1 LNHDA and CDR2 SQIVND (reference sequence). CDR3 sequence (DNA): TGTGCCAGTAGGAAACAGCCTAATGAAAAACTGTTTTTT. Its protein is CASRKQPNEKLFF.

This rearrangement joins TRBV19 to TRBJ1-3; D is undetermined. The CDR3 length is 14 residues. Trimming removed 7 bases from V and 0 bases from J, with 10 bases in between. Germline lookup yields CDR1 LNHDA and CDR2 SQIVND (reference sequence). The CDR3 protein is CASTGQISGNTIYF. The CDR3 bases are TGTGCCAGTACGGGTCAAATCTCTGGAAACACCATATATTTT.

The CDR3 DNA is TGTGCCAGCCGAAGGGGGTTGGGGTACGAGCAGTACTTC. It codes for CASRRGLGYEQYF. The chain joins TRBV14 to TRBJ2-7, with D maybe TRBD1 (6 bases). CDR3 size: 13 residues. Between the trimmed V and J ends, which lost 8 bases and 4 bases, there was a span of 15 bases. CDR1 is SGHDN and CDR2 is FVKESK in the germline V gene.

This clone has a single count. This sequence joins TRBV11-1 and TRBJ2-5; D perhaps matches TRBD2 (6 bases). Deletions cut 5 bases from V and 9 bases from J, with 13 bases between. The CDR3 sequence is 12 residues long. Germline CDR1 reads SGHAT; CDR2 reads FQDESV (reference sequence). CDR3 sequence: CASSPGSGAQYF. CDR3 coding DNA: TGTGCCAGCAGCCCGGGGTCGGGGGCCCAGTACTTC.

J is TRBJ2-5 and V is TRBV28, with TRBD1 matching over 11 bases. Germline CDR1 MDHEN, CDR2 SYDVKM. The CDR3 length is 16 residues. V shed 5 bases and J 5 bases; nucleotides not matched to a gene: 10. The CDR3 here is CASSPRTGGAGETQYF. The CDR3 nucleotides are TGTGCCAGCAGTCCTCGGACAGGGGGCGCCGGGGAGACCCAGTACTTC.

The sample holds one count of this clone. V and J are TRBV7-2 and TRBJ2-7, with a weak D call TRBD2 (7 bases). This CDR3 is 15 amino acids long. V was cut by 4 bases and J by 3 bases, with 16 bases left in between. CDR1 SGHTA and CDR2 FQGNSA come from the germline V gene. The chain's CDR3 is CASSSYPGGDYEQYF. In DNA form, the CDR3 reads TGTGCCAGCAGCTCCTATCCGGGGGGCGACTACGAGCAGTACTTC. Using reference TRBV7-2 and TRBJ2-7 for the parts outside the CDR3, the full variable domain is GAGVSQSPSNKVTEKGKDVELRCDPISGHTALYWYRQSLGQGLEFLIYFQGNSAPDKSGLPSDRFSAERTGGSVSTLTIQRTQQEDSAVYLCASSSYPGGDYEQYFGPGTRLTVT.

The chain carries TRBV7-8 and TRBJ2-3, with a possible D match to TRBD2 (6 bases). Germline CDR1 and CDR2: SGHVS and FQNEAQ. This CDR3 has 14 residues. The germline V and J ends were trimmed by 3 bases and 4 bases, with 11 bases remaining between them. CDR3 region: CASSFGLASDTQYF. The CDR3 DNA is TGTGCCAGCAGCTTCGGGCTAGCGTCAGATACGCAGTATTTT. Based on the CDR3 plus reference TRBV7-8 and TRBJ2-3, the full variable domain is GAGVSQSPRYKVAKRGQDVALRCDPISGHVSLFWYQQALGQGPEFLTYFQNEAQLDKSGLPSDRFFAERPEGSVSTLKIQRTQQEDSAVYLCASSFGLASDTQYFGPGTRLTVL.

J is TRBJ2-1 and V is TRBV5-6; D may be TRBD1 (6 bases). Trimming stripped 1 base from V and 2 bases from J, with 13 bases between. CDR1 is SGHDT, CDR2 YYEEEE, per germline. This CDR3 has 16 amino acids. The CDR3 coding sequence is TGTGCCAGCAGCTTGAAAACAGGGTCCCCCTACAATGAGCAGTTCTTC. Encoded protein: CASSLKTGSPYNEQFF.

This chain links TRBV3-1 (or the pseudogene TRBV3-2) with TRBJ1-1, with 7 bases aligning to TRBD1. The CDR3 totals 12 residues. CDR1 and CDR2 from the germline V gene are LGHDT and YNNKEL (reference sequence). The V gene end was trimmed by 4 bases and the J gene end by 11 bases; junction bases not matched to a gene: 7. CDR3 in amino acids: CASSLGQERAFF. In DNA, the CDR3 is TGTGCCAGCAGCCTCGGACAGGAACGGGCTTTCTTT.

CDR3 sequence reads: CASSKNCDRVRNEKLFF. The CDR3 DNA reads as TGTGCCAGCAGCAAAAATTGTGACAGGGTAAGAAATGAAAAACTGTTTTTT. The V gene is TRBV21-1, the J gene TRBJ1-4; whether TRBD1, the table's D call, matches the DNA was not checked. TRBV21-1 is a known pseudogene. The length of the CDR3 is 17 residues.

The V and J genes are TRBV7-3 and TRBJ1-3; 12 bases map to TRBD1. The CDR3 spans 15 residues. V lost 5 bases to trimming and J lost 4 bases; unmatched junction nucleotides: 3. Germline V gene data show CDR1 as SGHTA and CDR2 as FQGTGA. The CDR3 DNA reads TGTGCCAGCAGCCGGGACAGGGGGCCAGGAAACACCATATATTTT. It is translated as CASSRDRGPGNTIYF.

The CDR3 spells CASDPGSSGDTQYF. CDR3 DNA: TGTGCCAGCGATCCAGGGTCATCGGGAGATACGCAGTATTTT. This chain joins TRBV18 and TRBJ2-3; D is possibly TRBD1 (5 bases). Germline V gives CDR1 KGHSH, CDR2 LQKENI. V was cut by 8 bases and J by 5 bases, with 17 bases left in between. The CDR3 contains 14 residues.

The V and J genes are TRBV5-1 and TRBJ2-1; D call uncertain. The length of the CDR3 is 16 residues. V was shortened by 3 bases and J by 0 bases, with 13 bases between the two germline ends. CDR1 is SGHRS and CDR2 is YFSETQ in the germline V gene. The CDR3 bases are TGCGCCAGCAGCTCTGGGCTCGGAAACTCCTACAATGAGCAGTTCTTC. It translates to CASSSGLGNSYNEQFF.

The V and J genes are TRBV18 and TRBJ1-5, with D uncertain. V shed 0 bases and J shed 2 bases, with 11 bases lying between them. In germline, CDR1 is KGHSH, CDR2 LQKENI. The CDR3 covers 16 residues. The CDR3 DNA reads TGTGCCAGCTCACCACCGGGAAACGGGGGCAATCAGCCCCAGCATTTT. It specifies CASSPPGNGGNQPQHF.

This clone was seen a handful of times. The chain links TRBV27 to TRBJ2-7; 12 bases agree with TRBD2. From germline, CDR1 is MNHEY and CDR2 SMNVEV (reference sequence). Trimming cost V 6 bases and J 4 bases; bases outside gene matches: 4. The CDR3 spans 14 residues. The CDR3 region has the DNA TGTGCCAGCAGCCTAGCGGGGGGGCAATACGAGCAGTACTTC. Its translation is CASSLAGGQYEQYF.

CDR3 in amino acids: CASSLVGQGAGGAFF. CDR3 nucleotide sequence: TGTGCCAGCAGCTTAGTGGGACAGGGGGCGGGAGGAGCTTTCTTT. The genes are TRBV11-2 and TRBJ1-1; TRBD1 matches 12 bases. Germline V gives CDR1 SGHAT, CDR2 FQNNGV. CDR3 length: 15 residues. The ends lost 1 base at V and 10 bases at J; junction bases unmatched: 7.

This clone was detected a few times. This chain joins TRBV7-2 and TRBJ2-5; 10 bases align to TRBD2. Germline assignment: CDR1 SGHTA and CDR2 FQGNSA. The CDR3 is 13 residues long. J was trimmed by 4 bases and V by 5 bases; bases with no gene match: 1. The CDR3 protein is CASSRLAGETQYF. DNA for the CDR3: TGTGCCAGCAGCCGACTAGCGGGAGAGACCCAGTACTTC. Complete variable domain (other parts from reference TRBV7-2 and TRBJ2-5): GAGVSQSPSNKVTEKGKDVELRCDPISGHTALYWYRQSLGQGLEFLIYFQGNSAPDKSGLPSDRFSAERTGGSVSTLTIQRTQQEDSAVYLCASSRLAGETQYFGPGTRLLVL.